A single sample is the source of the 25 T cell receptor beta chains below, sequenced in a study of Ad26.COV2.S vaccination and SARS-CoV-2 variants (dated by TCRdb to the early 2020s). Taken with the paper, the label for treatment or condition translates to: roughly 18 received Ad26.COV2.S at low or high dose, single or two shots; 5 received placebo; per-sample allocation not given. Repertoires of vaccine and placebo recipients were sequenced from samples taken on day 63 after the first injection. Library preparation used the immunoSEQ multiplex PCR assay. Not all clones reach the TCRdb copy of this immuneACCESS table, which keeps in-frame sequences only. Checked studies attribute under half of the gap to unresolved V genes and leave the rest unexplained. This sample gives hundreds of thousands of clones in total; 80% to 95% of them show up just once. Of the sample, 9.5% to 15% is held by the ten largest clones.

The sequences come from peripheral blood, collected in a trial of Ad26.COV2.S vaccine versus placebo. The receptor source for this set is a person aged 18 to 65 who received the Ad26.COV2.S COVID-19 vaccine or a placebo.

The chain is built from TRBV5-4 and TRBJ2-3; 9 nucleotides match TRBD2. Trimming removed 4 bases from V and 2 bases from J; junction bases left unmatched: 5. The CDR3 covers 15 residues. The germline V gene has CDR1 SGHNT and CDR2 YYREEE (reference sequence). CDR3 sequence: CASSPSGRTTDTQYF. DNA of the CDR3: TGTGCCAGCAGCCCGAGCGGGAGGACCACAGATACGCAGTATTTT. Variable domain in full (rest from reference TRBV5-4 and TRBJ2-3): ETGVTQSPTHLIKTRGQQVTLRCSSQSGHNTVSWYQQALGQGPQFIFQYYREEENGRGNFPPRFSGLQFPNYSSELNVNALELDDSALYLCASSPSGRTTDTQYFGPGTRLTVL.

The J gene is TRBJ1-3, the V gene TRBV6-5, with D unclear. The CDR3 sequence is 16 residues long. Trimming stripped 3 bases from V and 4 bases from J, with 16 bases between. The germline V gene has CDR1 MNHEY and CDR2 SVGAGI. This CDR3 reads CASSYSLTSTGNTIYF. Here the CDR3 DNA reads TGTGCCAGCAGTTATTCCTTGACATCTACCGGAAACACCATATATTTT.

The chain has TRBV5-1 and TRBJ2-2, with D perhaps TRBD1 (6 bases). Deletions cut 3 bases from V and 6 bases from J, with 15 bases between. This CDR3 has 15 residues. Looked up from germline, CDR1 is SGHRS and CDR2 is YFSETQ. In DNA, the CDR3 is TGCGCCAGCAGCTCCCTGGAAGGGGGTTCCGGGGAGCTGTTTTTT. Its translation is CASSSLEGGSGELFF.

V gene TRBV3-1 (or the pseudogene TRBV3-2) combines with J gene TRBJ1-2; maybe TRBD1 (5 bases). CDR3 size: 15 residues. V was pared by 3 bases and J by 7 bases, with 18 bases between. Germline-derived CDR1 and CDR2 are LGHDT and YNNKEL (reference sequence). The CDR3 nucleotides read TGTGCCAGCAGCCAGTGGGACGTCCGCGGATCTGGCTACACCTTC. It translates to CASSQWDVRGSGYTF.

The genes are TRBV19 and TRBJ2-5, with 10 bases identical to TRBD1. The CDR3 totals 14 residues. Looked up from germline, CDR1 is LNHDA and CDR2 is SQIVND (reference sequence). V was pared by 5 bases and J by 4 bases, with 4 bases of the junction left unmatched. The DNA for the CDR3 is TGTGCCAGTAGTGAGGGGACAGGGGTAGAGACCCAGTACTTC. It yields the protein CASSEGTGVETQYF.

V usage is TRBV7-2 and J usage is TRBJ1-2, with TRBD1 as a possible D gene (5 bases). Germline lookup yields CDR1 SGHTA and CDR2 FQGNSA. The CDR3 is 14 residues long. V was cut by 3 bases and J by 5 bases, with 13 bases left in between. The CDR3 bases are TGTGCCAGCAGCTTGATCGGCCGGGGGTATGGCTACACCTTC. Its translation is CASSLIGRGYGYTF. The full variable domain, rest sourced from reference TRBV7-2 and TRBJ1-2, is GAGVSQSPSNKVTEKGKDVELRCDPISGHTALYWYRQSLGQGLEFLIYFQGNSAPDKSGLPSDRFSAERTGGSVSTLTIQRTQQEDSAVYLCASSLIGRGYGYTFGSGTRLTVV.

The CDR3 region has the DNA TGTGCCAGCAGCGGGGACAGGGTCTACCAAGAGACCCAGTACTTC. This translates into CASSGDRVYQETQYF. The chain uses TRBV2 and TRBJ2-5; 9 nucleotides align to TRBD1. Per the germline V gene, CDR1 is SNHLY and CDR2 is FYNNEI. The CDR3 is 15 amino acids. The V gene end was trimmed by 6 bases and the J gene end by 0 bases; junction bases not matched to a gene: 5.

This sequence joins TRBV5-5 and TRBJ1-6, with a weak D call TRBD1 (6 bases). V was trimmed by 4 bases and J by 9 bases, leaving 14 bases between them. The germline V gene encodes CDR1 SGHKS and CDR2 YYEKEE (reference sequence). The length of the CDR3 is 14 residues. As DNA, the CDR3 is TGTGCCAGCAGCCACTCGACAGGCGGTTCACCCCTCCACTTT. Amino acid sequence: CASSHSTGGSPLHF.

The CDR3 loop is CATAPTGNTGELFF. The CDR3 DNA reads TGTGCCACCGCCCCGACAGGAAACACCGGGGAGCTGTTTTTT. V and J are TRBV24-1 and TRBJ2-2; D possibly corresponds to TRBD1 (6 bases). There are 14 residues in the CDR3. V lost 9 bases to trimming and J lost 2 bases, with 12 bases between them. CDR1 and CDR2 from the germline V gene are KGHDR and SFDVKD.

The gene calls are TRBV19 and TRBJ2-5, with 12 positions matching TRBD2. The germline gives CDR1 LNHDA, CDR2 SQIVND (reference sequence). The CDR3 runs to 13 residues. After removal of 8 bases from V and 3 bases from J, the junction contained 1 base not matched to a gene. CDR3 bases: TGTGCCAGTCGGACTAGCGGGAAAGAGACCCAGTACTTC. It codes for CASRTSGKETQYF.

This clone occurred many times. This chain uses TRBV6-4 with TRBJ2-2; D unresolved. This CDR3 region has 16 residues. V was pared by 0 bases and J by 0 bases, with 8 bases between. Germline lookup yields CDR1 MRHNA and CDR2 SNTAGT. The CDR3 DNA sequence: TGTGCCAGCAGTGACTCATCAAGGGCGAACACCGGGGAGCTGTTTTTT. Encoded protein: CASSDSSRANTGELFF.

This clone was recorded only once. The rearrangement joins TRBV6-2 or TRBV6-3 to TRBJ2-2; the D is unclear. The CDR3 spans 13 residues. The V gene lost 2 bases and the J gene lost 4 bases, with 5 bases spanning the gap. CDR1 is MNHEY, CDR2 SVGEGT, per germline. CDR3 DNA sequence: TGTGCCAGCAGTTACGACGGCACCGGGGAGCTGTTTTTT. It specifies CASSYDGTGELFF.

The gene calls are TRBV19 and TRBJ1-1; 9 nucleotides line up with TRBD1. The CDR3 extends over 15 amino acids. Germline-derived CDR1 and CDR2 are LNHDA and SQIVND (reference sequence). V trimming: 3 bases; J trimming: 4 bases; junction bases outside the gene matches: 6. Here the CDR3 reads CASSMDRGRSTEAFF. As DNA, the CDR3 is TGTGCCAGTAGTATGGACAGGGGAAGAAGCACTGAAGCTTTCTTT.

This chain links TRBV12-5 with TRBJ2-1; 11 nucleotides match TRBD2. This CDR3 spans 14 amino acids. From germline, CDR1 is LGHNT and CDR2 FRNRAP. The V gene end was trimmed by 6 bases and the J gene end by 4 bases; junction bases not matched to a gene: 2. The CDR3 region has the DNA TGTGCTAGTGGGGGACTAGCGGCGTACAATGAGCAGTTCTTC. This codes for CASGGLAAYNEQFF.

The chain uses TRBV10-3 and TRBJ1-6; weak D call: TRBD1 (5 bases). V was clipped by 4 bases and J by 16 bases, with 14 bases between them. This CDR3 has 12 residues. Germline CDR1 ENHRY, CDR2 SYGVKD. The CDR3 region is CAISGFGTELHF. The CDR3 DNA reads as TGTGCCATCAGTGGGTTCGGGACTGAACTCCACTTT.

V and J are TRBV24-1 and TRBJ2-1; the match to TRBD2 covers 13 bases. This CDR3 has 17 residues. J was trimmed by 4 bases and V by 4 bases; bases with no gene match: 6. The germline V gene encodes CDR1 KGHDR and CDR2 SFDVKD. The CDR3 DNA sequence: TGTGCCACCAGTGACTGGACTAGCGGGAGTGGTTACAATGAGCAGTTCTTC. This codes for CATSDWTSGSGYNEQFF.

The chain uses TRBV6-2 or TRBV6-3 and TRBJ1-1; 7 nucleotides line up with TRBD1. The CDR3 sequence is 14 residues long. The V segment lost 5 bases and the J segment 3 bases; nucleotides outside the gene matches: 6. Germline CDR1 MNHEY, CDR2 SVGEGT. CDR3 nucleotides: TGTGCCAGCAGTATATTACAGGGGTACACTGAAGCTTTCTTT. Translated, it gives CASSILQGYTEAFF.

The chain is built from TRBV5-4 and TRBJ1-1, with a possible D match to TRBD1 (5 bases). With 2 bases removed from V and 2 bases from J, the gap between germline ends came to 10 bases. The CDR3 has 14 amino acids. The germline CDR1 and CDR2 sequences are SGHNT and YYREEE (reference sequence). CDR3 in DNA: TGTGCCAGCAGCTTCTCGACAGCAAACACTGAAGCTTTCTTT. Its translation is CASSFSTANTEAFF.

The chain combines TRBV19 with TRBJ2-3; the D gene is possibly TRBD2 (5 bases). The CDR3 has 15 amino acids. CDR1 and CDR2 (germline): LNHDA, SQIVND (reference sequence). Trimming removed 1 base at V and 0 bases at J, with 8 bases between. The CDR3 spells CASSIASGSTDTQYF. The DNA for the CDR3 is TGTGCCAGTAGTATAGCGAGCGGTAGCACAGATACGCAGTATTTT.

This clone was picked up one time. The V call is TRBV6-5, the J call TRBJ2-7, with TRBD2 identical over 9 bases. The trim removed 6 bases at V and 4 bases at J, leaving 4 bases unmatched. This CDR3 comprises 13 residues. CDR1 and CDR2 (germline): MNHEY, SVGAGI. In DNA form, the CDR3 reads TGTGCCAGCAGCGGACTAGCGACTTACGAGCAGTACTTC. Its protein is CASSGLATYEQYF.

CDR3 protein: CASSTTLEGLTPRELFF. CDR3 sequence (DNA): TGTGCCAGCAGCACGACCCTGGAAGGCCTCACCCCCCGGGAGCTGTTTTTT. The chain is built from TRBV7-2 and TRBJ2-2; D is undetermined. CDR3 length equals 17 residues. The V gene's germline CDR1 is SGHTA and CDR2 FQGNSA. The V end was cut by 5 bases, the J end by 9 bases, with 25 bases between.

V is TRBV5-1 and J is TRBJ2-1; 16 bases are shared with TRBD2. The CDR3 sequence is 19 residues long. Losses at the gene ends were 3 bases for V and 0 bases for J; bases not matched to a gene: 6. CDR1 and CDR2 from the germline V gene are SGHRS and YFSETQ. The CDR3 loop reads CASSSGLAGGRSSYNEQFF. The CDR3 coding sequence is TGCGCCAGCAGCTCGGGACTAGCGGGAGGGAGGAGCTCCTACAATGAGCAGTTCTTC.

The V and J genes are TRBV9 and TRBJ2-3; TRBD2 matches at 10 bases. There are 15 residues in the CDR3. In germline, CDR1 is SGDLS, CDR2 YYNGEE. Germline trimming cut 3 bases from V and 4 bases from J; bases unmatched to any gene: 5. Written as DNA, the CDR3 is TGTGCCAGCAGCGGGAGCGGGAGGGCCCCAGATACGCAGTATTTT. It yields the protein CASSGSGRAPDTQYF.

The chain carries TRBV6-1 and TRBJ2-7, with 9 nucleotides matching TRBD1. The CDR3 extends over 16 amino acids. The V gene end was trimmed by 3 bases and the J gene end by 3 bases; junction bases not matched to a gene: 9. Looked up from germline, CDR1 is MNHNS and CDR2 is SASEGT. The DNA for the CDR3 is TGTGCCAGCAGTGATGTGGGACAGGGATTCGGCTACGAGCAGTACTTC. Amino acid sequence: CASSDVGQGFGYEQYF.

The rearrangement uses TRBV4-3 and TRBJ1-4; maybe TRBD1 (5 bases). The CDR3 has 17 residues. V was clipped by 0 bases and J by 3 bases, with 14 bases between them. The V gene's germline CDR1 is LGHNA and CDR2 YSLEER. The CDR3 sequence: CASSQDFTGWPNEKLFF. The CDR3 region has the DNA TGCGCCAGCAGCCAAGATTTCACAGGTTGGCCTAATGAAAAACTGTTTTTT.